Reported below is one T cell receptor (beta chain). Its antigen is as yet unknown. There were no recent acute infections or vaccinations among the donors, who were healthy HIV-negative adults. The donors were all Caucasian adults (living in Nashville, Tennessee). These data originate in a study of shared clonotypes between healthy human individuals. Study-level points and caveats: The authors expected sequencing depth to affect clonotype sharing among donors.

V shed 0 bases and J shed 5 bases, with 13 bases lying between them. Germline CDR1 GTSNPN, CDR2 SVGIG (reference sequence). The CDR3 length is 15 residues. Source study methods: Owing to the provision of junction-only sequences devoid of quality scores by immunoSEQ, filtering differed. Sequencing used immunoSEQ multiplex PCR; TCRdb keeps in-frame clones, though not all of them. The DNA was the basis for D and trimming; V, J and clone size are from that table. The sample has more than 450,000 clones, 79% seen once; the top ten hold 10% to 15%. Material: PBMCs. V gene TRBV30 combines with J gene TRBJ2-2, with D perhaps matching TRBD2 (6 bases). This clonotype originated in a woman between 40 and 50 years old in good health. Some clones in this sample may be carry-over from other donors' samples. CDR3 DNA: TGTGCCTGGAGTGTTGGAGGGAGGCGGACCGGGGAGCTGTTTTTT. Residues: CAWSVGGRRTGELFF.